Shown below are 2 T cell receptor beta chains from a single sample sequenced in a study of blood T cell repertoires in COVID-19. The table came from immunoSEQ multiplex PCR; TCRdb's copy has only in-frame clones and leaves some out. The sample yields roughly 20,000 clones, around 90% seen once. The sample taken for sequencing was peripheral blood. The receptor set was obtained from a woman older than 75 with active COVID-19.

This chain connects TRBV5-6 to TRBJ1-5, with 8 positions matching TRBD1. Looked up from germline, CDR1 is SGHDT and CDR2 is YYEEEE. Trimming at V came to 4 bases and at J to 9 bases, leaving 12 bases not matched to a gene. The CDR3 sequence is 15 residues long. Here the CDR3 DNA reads TGTGCCAGCAGCCGTGGCGGGACAGGTCGCGGGCCCCAGCATTTT. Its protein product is CASSRGGTGRGPQHF. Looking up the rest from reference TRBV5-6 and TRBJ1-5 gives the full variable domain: DAGVTQSPTHLIKTRGQQVTLRCSPKSGHDTVSWYQQALGQGPQFIFQYYEEEERQRGNFPDRFSGHQFPNYSSELNVNALLLGDSALYLCASSRGGTGRGPQHFGDGTRLSIL.

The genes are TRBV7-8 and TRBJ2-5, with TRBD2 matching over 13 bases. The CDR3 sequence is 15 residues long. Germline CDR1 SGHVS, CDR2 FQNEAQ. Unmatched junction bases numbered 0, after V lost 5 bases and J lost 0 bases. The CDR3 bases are TGTGCCAGCAGCGGGACTAGCGGGAACCAAGAGACCCAGTACTTC. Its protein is CASSGTSGNQETQYF. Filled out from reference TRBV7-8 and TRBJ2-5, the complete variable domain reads GAGVSQSPRYKVAKRGQDVALRCDPISGHVSLFWYQQALGQGPEFLTYFQNEAQLDKSGLPSDRFFAERPEGSVSTLKIQRTQQEDSAVYLCASSGTSGNQETQYFGPGTRLLVL.